This TCR beta chain was documented in a study of neoadjuvant nivolumab and ipilimumab in lung cancer. Study background: Nivolumab 3 mg/kg was given days 1, 15 and 29, plus ipilimumab 1 mg/kg day 1 in combination.

As for this clone: Antigen: not known.

Using immunoSEQ multiplex PCR, the repertoire was profiled, and TCRdb retains in-frame clones only, with some absent. The sample carries thousands of clones, roughly 80% recorded once. This CDR3 contains 15 residues. J gave up 9 bases and V 5 bases, and 11 bases lay outside the gene matches. The germline CDR1 and CDR2 sequences are SGHTA and FQGNSA. General study results and limits: From pretherapy to surgery, tumor richness and clonality rose with dual therapy. Resected-tumor TCR richness correlated positively with pretherapy blood richness.

This sequence was found in an adult with non-small cell lung cancer. This chain joins TRBV7-2 and TRBJ2-5; 11 nucleotides align to TRBD1. The starting material was tumor tissue, obtained after neoadjuvant nivolumab, alone or with ipilimumab, at or shortly before surgery. The CDR3 bases are TGTGCCAGCAGCCCAAGCCGGGACAGGGGGACGGCCCAGTACTTC. Translated: CASSPSRDRGTAQYF.